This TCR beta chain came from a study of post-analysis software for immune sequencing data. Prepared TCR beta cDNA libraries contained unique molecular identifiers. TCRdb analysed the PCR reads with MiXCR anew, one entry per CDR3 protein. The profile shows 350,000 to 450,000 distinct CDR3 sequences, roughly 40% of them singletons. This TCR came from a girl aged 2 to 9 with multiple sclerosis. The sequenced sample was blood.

The CDR3 bases are TGCAGTGCTACCGAGGGACAGGGGATATATGGCTACACCTTC. Protein: CSATEGQGIYGYTF. V gene TRBV20-1 combines with J gene TRBJ1-2, with 10 bases identical to TRBD1. V shed 4 bases, J shed 5 bases, and the junction held 7 bases outside the gene matches. The CDR3 sequence is 14 residues long. The germline V gene encodes CDR1 DFQATT and CDR2 SNEGSKA (reference sequence).